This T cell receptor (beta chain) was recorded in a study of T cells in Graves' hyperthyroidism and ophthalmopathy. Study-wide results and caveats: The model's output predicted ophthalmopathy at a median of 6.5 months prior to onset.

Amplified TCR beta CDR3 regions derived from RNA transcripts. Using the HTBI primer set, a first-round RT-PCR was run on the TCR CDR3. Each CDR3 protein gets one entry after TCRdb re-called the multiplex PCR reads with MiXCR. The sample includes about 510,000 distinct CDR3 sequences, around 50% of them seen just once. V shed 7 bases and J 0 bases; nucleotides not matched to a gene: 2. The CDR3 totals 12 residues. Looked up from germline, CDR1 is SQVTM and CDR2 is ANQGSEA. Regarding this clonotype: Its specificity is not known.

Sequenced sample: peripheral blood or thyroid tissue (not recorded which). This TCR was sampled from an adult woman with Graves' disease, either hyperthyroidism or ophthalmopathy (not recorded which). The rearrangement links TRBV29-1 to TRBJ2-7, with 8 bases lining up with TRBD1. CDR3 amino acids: CSGTGSSYEQYF. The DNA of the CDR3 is TGCAGCGGGACAGGGAGCTCCTACGAGCAGTACTTC.